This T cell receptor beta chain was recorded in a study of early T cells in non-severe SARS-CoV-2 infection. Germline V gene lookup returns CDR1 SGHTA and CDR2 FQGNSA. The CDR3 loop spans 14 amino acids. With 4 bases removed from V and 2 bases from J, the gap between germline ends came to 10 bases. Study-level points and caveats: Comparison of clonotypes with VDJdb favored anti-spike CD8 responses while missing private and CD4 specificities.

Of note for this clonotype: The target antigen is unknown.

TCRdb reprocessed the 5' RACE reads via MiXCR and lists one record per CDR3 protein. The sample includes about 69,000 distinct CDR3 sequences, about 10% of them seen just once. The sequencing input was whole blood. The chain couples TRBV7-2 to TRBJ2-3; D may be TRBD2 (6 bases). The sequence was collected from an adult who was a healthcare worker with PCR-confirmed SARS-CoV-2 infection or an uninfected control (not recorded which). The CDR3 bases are TGTGCCAGCAGCTACGGACTATCCACAGATACGCAGTATTTT. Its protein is CASSYGLSTDTQYF.